Each of the 2 T cell receptor beta chains below was sequenced from the same sample in a study of T cells after yellow fever vaccination. TCRdb reprocessed the 5' RACE reads with MiXCR, giving one entry per CDR3 protein. Here the sample spans some 350,000 distinct CDR3 sequences, around 6.5% being singletons. Sequenced here: PBMCs, sampled 5 days after the yellow fever booster vaccination. The receptors were gathered from a young man who received the YFV17D yellow fever vaccine.

The genes are TRBV5-1 and TRBJ2-7, with no clear D. CDR3 length: 13 amino acids. V was shortened by 8 bases and J by 0 bases, with 12 bases between the two germline ends. Germline V lookup: CDR1 SGHRS, CDR2 YFSETQ. The CDR3 protein is CARMRRASYEQYF. CDR3 DNA sequence: TGCGCCAGAATGCGGCGAGCCTCCTACGAGCAGTACTTC.

This clonotype has ten or more counts. The V gene is TRBV6-5, the J gene TRBJ2-7; 10 bases map to TRBD2. CDR3 length: 17 residues. Germline V gene data show CDR1 as MNHEY and CDR2 as SVGAGI. Unmatched junction bases numbered 9, after V lost 0 bases and J lost 4 bases. DNA of the CDR3: TGTGCCAGCAGTTACTCCATATCTAGCGGGAGTTTGTACGAGCAGTACTTC. It translates to CASSYSISSGSLYEQYF.